This T cell receptor beta chain appears in the sequencing data of a study of cytomegalovirus exposure and HLA in healthy donors. Background on the study: Just over 80% of 398 genotyped donors fell in the Caucasian-associated ancestry cluster.

Primers included in the PCR were 60 Vbeta and 13 Jbeta primers. How the authors handled the data: There were about 80 million unique TCR beta chains by a later count, and approximately 11 million of them were shared. Profiling relied on immunoSEQ multiplex PCR, and the TCRdb table lists in-frame clones only, not all of them. The D gene and trimming were derived from the DNA, and the V and J assignments and clone size from that table. The sample consists of 160,000 or so clones, more than 80% of them appearing once. Germline values: CDR1 MNHEY, CDR2 SVGAGI. V gave up 2 bases and J gave up 5 bases, with 6 bases separating them. The CDR3 loop spans 12 amino acids.

This sequence was found in a woman aged 25 to 39 in good health and CMV-seropositive. The gene calls are TRBV6-5 and TRBJ1-1; D not certain. Sequencing was done on a sample of PBMCs. The CDR3 spells CASSYGGTEAFF. For the CDR3, the DNA is TGTGCCAGCAGTTACGGAGGAACTGAAGCTTTCTTT.